This T cell receptor beta chain was documented in a study of blood T cell repertoires in COVID-19. V dropped 8 bases and J dropped 8; count of bases not matched to a gene: 11. Germline lookup yields CDR1 SGHTA and CDR2 FQGNSA. This CDR3 contains 16 residues. Sequenced by immunoSEQ multiplex PCR; TCRdb stores in-frame clones only, minus some. The sample has 250,000 to 350,000 clones, approximately 85% seen once. Sample: peripheral blood. This chain uses TRBV7-2 with TRBJ2-1; 14 bases line up with TRBD2. This clonotype was sampled from a human donor with COVID-19, enrolled during active disease. The donor label of this sample is uncertain. The CDR3 DNA sequence: TGTGCCAGCGGGGAGACTAGCGGGAGGGCCCGGTATGAGCAGTTCTTC. It encodes CASGETSGRARYEQFF.